This record concerns one T cell receptor beta chain sequence. Its target is not known. Template switching introduced a universal primer site, and the cDNA bore unique molecular identifiers. TCRdb re-derived calls from the 5' RACE reads in MiXCR, one entry per CDR3 protein. The data contain some 330,000 distinct CDR3 sequences, around 9.7% of them singletons. Germline CDR1 and CDR2: MGHRA and YSYEKL. The CDR3 sequence is 15 residues long. Trimming pared 0 bases from V and 2 bases from J, leaving 7 bases between. This sample is drawn from a study of identical twins. General observations from the study: Invariant T cells like MAIT and iNKT could partly confound the zero-insertion analyses.

This TCR was sampled from a woman aged 50 to 65 in good health. The sequencing input was naive T cells sorted from blood. This chain links TRBV4-1 with TRBJ2-2; D unclear. The CDR3 sequence is CASSQDWGNTGELFF. The DNA for the CDR3 is TGCGCCAGCAGCCAAGATTGGGGAAACACCGGGGAGCTGTTTTTT.